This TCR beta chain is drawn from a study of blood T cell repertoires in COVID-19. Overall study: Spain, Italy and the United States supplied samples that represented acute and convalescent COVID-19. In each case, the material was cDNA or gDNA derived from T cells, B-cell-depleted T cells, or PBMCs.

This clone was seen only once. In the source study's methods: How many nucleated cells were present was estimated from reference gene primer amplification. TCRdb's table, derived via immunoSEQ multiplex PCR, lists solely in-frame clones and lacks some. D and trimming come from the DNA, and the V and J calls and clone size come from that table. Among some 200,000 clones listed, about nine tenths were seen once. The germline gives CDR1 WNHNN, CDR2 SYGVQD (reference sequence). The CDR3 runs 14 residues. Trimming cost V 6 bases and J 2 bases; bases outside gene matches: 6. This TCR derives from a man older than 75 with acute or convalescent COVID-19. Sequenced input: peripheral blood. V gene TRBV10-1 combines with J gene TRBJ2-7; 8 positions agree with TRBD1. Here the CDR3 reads CASSSGTGPYEQYF. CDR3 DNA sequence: TGCGCCAGCAGCTCCGGGACAGGCCCCTACGAGCAGTACTTC.